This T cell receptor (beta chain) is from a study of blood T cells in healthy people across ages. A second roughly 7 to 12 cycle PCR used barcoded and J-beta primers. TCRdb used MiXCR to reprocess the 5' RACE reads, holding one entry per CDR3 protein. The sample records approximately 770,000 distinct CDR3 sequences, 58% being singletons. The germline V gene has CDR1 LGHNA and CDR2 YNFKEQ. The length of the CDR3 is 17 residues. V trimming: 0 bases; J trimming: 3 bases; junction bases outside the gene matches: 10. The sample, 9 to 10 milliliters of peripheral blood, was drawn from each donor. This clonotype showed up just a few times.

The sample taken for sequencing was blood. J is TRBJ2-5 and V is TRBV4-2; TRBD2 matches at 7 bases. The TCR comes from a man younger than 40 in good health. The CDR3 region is CASSQDRTGGQKETQYF. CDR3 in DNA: TGTGCCAGCAGCCAAGATCGAACGGGAGGCCAAAAAGAGACCCAGTACTTC.